The 23 T cell receptor beta chains reported below all come from one sample, sequenced in a study of T cell changes during pregnancy in multiple sclerosis. The method was immunoSEQ multiplex PCR; TCRdb's version includes in-frame clones alone and lacks a portion of them. Here the sample spans more than 85,000 clones, 80% to 95% being singletons. This sample comprised peripheral blood, obtained in the third trimester of pregnancy. The source is a female donor in good health, enrolled as a control in a pregnancy study.

The chain is built from TRBV5-4 and TRBJ2-1, with a weak D call TRBD1 (5 bases). In germline, CDR1 is SGHNT, CDR2 YYREEE (reference sequence). With 0 bases removed from V and 5 bases from J, the gap between germline ends came to 15 bases. The CDR3 consists of 16 residues. Written as DNA, the CDR3 is TGTGCCAGCAGCTTGGATCCCCCTAGGGGCCACAATGAGCAGTTCTTC. As protein: CASSLDPPRGHNEQFF.

The chain is built from TRBV6-1 and TRBJ1-4, with 7 bases identical to TRBD1. The germline V gene has CDR1 MNHNS and CDR2 SASEGT. J gave up 4 bases and V 5 bases, and 7 bases lay outside the gene matches. This CDR3 is 15 amino acids long. The CDR3 sequence: CASSFETGYNEKLFF. In DNA form, the CDR3 reads TGTGCCAGCAGTTTCGAGACAGGGTATAATGAAAAACTGTTTTTT.

The chain employs TRBV5-1 and TRBJ1-2; no reliable D call. Between the trimmed V and J ends, which lost 0 bases and 6 bases, there was a span of 9 bases. This CDR3 spans 13 amino acids. CDR1 SGHRS and CDR2 YFSETQ come from the germline V gene. The CDR3 nucleotides read TGCGCCAGCAGCTTGGAGGGAGGGAATGGCTACACCTTC. Protein product: CASSLEGGNGYTF.

The chain combines TRBV18 with TRBJ2-3, with 10 positions matching TRBD1. This CDR3 spans 17 amino acids. V lost 4 bases and J lost 3; bases outside the gene matches: 10. CDR1 and CDR2 from the germline V gene are KGHSH and LQKENI. The DNA for the CDR3 is TGTGCCAGCTCACTGTCTGACGGGACAGGGGATACAGATACGCAGTATTTT. It encodes CASSLSDGTGDTDTQYF.

V usage is TRBV9 and J usage is TRBJ2-1; 7 nucleotides line up with TRBD1. V was pared by 1 base and J by 6 bases, with 7 bases of the junction left unmatched. The CDR3 contains 15 residues. The V gene's germline CDR1 is SGDLS and CDR2 YYNGEE. CDR3 protein: CASSVQIDRANEQFF. CDR3 bases: TGTGCCAGCAGCGTACAAATCGACAGGGCCAATGAGCAGTTCTTC.

In DNA form, the CDR3 reads TGTGCCAGCCGCCCCGGACAGGGGGAGGTAGGGGCCAACGTCCTGACTTTC. Translating gives CASRPGQGEVGANVLTF. This rearrangement joins TRBV28 to TRBJ2-6, with 10 bases lining up with TRBD1. The CDR3 spans 17 residues. V shed 8 bases and J 4 bases; nucleotides not matched to a gene: 11. Looked up from germline, CDR1 is MDHEN and CDR2 is SYDVKM. Complete variable domain (other parts from reference TRBV28 and TRBJ2-6): DVKVTQSSRYLVKRTGEKVFLECVQDMDHENMFWYRQDPGLGLRLIYFSYDVKMKEKGDIPEGYSVSREKKERFSLILESASTNQTSMYLCASRPGQGEVGANVLTFGAGSRLTVL.

This clone came up once. This chain connects TRBV2 to TRBJ2-7, with 9 bases aligning to TRBD1. V dropped 3 bases and J dropped 4; count of bases not matched to a gene: 4. The CDR3 has 14 residues. CDR1 is SNHLY, CDR2 FYNNEI, per germline. This CDR3 is CASSDYRGPYEQYF. Here the CDR3 DNA reads TGTGCCAGCAGTGACTACAGGGGGCCTTACGAGCAGTACTTC.

The CDR3 reads CASSLASGSVTDTQYF. The CDR3 DNA follows: TGCGCCAGCAGCTTGGCTAGCGGGAGTGTCACAGATACGCAGTATTTT. The chain joins TRBV5-1 to TRBJ2-3, with 10 bases that match TRBD2. Per germline, CDR1 SGHRS and CDR2 YFSETQ. Losses at the gene ends were 0 bases for V and 2 bases for J; bases not matched to a gene: 3. The length of the CDR3 is 16 residues.

Of note for this clone: One end of the junction varies from germline; a read error may be responsible. The chain joins TRBV6-5 to TRBJ2-1; D remains ambiguous. The CDR3 loop spans 13 amino acids. CDR1 MNHEY and CDR2 SVGAGI come from the germline V gene. CDR3 protein: CAGSHQPDNEQFF. Here the CDR3 DNA reads TGTGCCGGCAGTCACCAACCGGACAATGAGCAGTTCTTC.

The rearrangement links TRBV19 to TRBJ2-3; 8 nucleotides line up with TRBD2. J was trimmed by 6 bases and V by 6 bases; bases with no gene match: 2. CDR1 is LNHDA and CDR2 is SQIVND in the germline V gene (reference sequence). The CDR3 totals 12 residues. The CDR3 sequence: CASRSGGDTQYF. The CDR3 DNA reads as TGTGCCAGTAGATCGGGAGGGGATACGCAGTATTTT.

The chain recombines TRBV7-2 with TRBJ1-1; D is ambiguous. CDR1 and CDR2 from the germline V gene are SGHTA and FQGNSA. Trimming cost V 2 bases and J 5 bases, with 9 bases left between them. This CDR3 has 13 amino acids. The CDR3 is CASSLLIETEAFF. The CDR3 DNA reads as TGTGCCAGCAGCTTACTAATTGAGACTGAAGCTTTCTTT.

This clone was detected once. The V call is TRBV5-1, the J call TRBJ2-5; D not resolved. Germline assignment: CDR1 SGHRS and CDR2 YFSETQ. CDR3 length equals 14 residues. V was cut by 5 bases and J by 4 bases, with 15 bases left in between. CDR3 in DNA: TGCGCCAGCAGTGCGCGAAGAGGTGGAGAGACCCAGTACTTC. Translated, it gives CASSARRGGETQYF.

The rearrangement uses TRBV6-1 and TRBJ1-2; D is unclear. V shed 4 bases and J shed 0 bases, with 9 bases lying between them. Germline assignment: CDR1 MNHNS and CDR2 SASEGT. The CDR3 runs 14 residues. The CDR3 reads CASSAFTSNYGYTF. The CDR3 region has the DNA TGTGCCAGCAGTGCTTTTACTTCTAACTATGGCTACACCTTC.

This clone was recorded once. The V gene is TRBV4-1, the J gene TRBJ2-1; 8 positions match TRBD1. The CDR3 is made up of 16 amino acids. Looked up from germline, CDR1 is MGHRA and CDR2 is YSYEKL. Losses at the gene ends were 0 bases for V and 6 bases for J; bases not matched to a gene: 7. CDR3 residues: CASSQEEFGQGNEQFF. The CDR3, as DNA: TGCGCCAGCAGCCAAGAGGAGTTTGGACAGGGCAATGAGCAGTTCTTC.

The chain carries TRBV7-2 and TRBJ2-7, with D maybe TRBD1 (6 bases). V was pared by 7 bases and J by 3 bases, with 16 bases between. CDR3 size: 14 residues. Germline V gives CDR1 SGHTA, CDR2 FQGNSA. The CDR3 sequence: CASTQGGPVYEQYF. The CDR3 DNA reads as TGTGCCAGCACCCAAGGGGGACCGGTCTACGAGCAGTACTTC. Combining the CDR3 with reference TRBV7-2 and TRBJ2-7 gives the whole variable domain GAGVSQSPSNKVTEKGKDVELRCDPISGHTALYWYRQSLGQGLEFLIYFQGNSAPDKSGLPSDRFSAERTGGSVSTLTIQRTQQEDSAVYLCASTQGGPVYEQYFGPGTRLTVT.

The genes are TRBV4-1 and TRBJ2-7, with 10 bases identical to TRBD1. V dropped 4 bases and J dropped 4; count of bases not matched to a gene: 7. The CDR3 contains 15 residues. Germline loops: CDR1 MGHRA, CDR2 YSYEKL. DNA of the CDR3: TGCGCCAGCAGCCTCATCGCGGACAGGGGGTACGAGCAGTACTTC. This translates into CASSLIADRGYEQYF.

This clone was observed a single time. V is TRBV4-1 and J is TRBJ2-7; TRBD1 aligns across 7 bases. The CDR3 has 16 amino acids. CDR1 and CDR2 (germline): MGHRA, YSYEKL. The V and J ends lost 0 bases and 4 bases, in that order; junction bases with no gene match: 9. CDR3 sequence: CASSQDWRQGIYEQYF. CDR3 nucleotides: TGCGCCAGCAGCCAAGATTGGAGACAGGGTATATACGAGCAGTACTTC.

The chain links TRBV28 to TRBJ1-2, with 8 nucleotides matching TRBD1. The CDR3 spans 17 residues. Germline CDR1 MDHEN, CDR2 SYDVKM. Trimming cost V 5 bases and J 7 bases; bases outside gene matches: 18. The CDR3 bases are TGTGCCAGCAGTCCCGGACAGGGAGGGCTAAATACGCTTGGCTACACCTTC. It codes for CASSPGQGGLNTLGYTF.

The chain combines TRBV2 with TRBJ2-6, with TRBD1 identical over 10 bases. The V and J ends lost 5 bases and 0 bases, in that order; junction bases with no gene match: 4. The CDR3 loop spans 17 amino acids. From germline, CDR1 is SNHLY and CDR2 FYNNEI. Here the CDR3 DNA reads TGTGCCAGCAGTCTGGACAGGGGGGGCTCTGGGGCCAACGTCCTGACTTTC. Residues: CASSLDRGGSGANVLTF.

This clone was detected once. The chain is built from TRBV5-1 and TRBJ2-7; the match to TRBD2 covers 14 bases. The length of the CDR3 is 16 residues. The trim removed 3 bases at V and 4 bases at J, leaving 6 bases unmatched. CDR1 is SGHRS, CDR2 YFSETQ, per germline. Here the CDR3 DNA reads TGCGCCAGCAGCTCCGGGACTAGCGGGAGACTGTACGAGCAGTACTTC. Its translation: CASSSGTSGRLYEQYF.

This clone was seen once. The chain carries TRBV5-4 and TRBJ1-2, with 9 bases that match TRBD1. Germline CDR1 and CDR2: SGHNT and YYREEE (reference sequence). V dropped 2 bases and J dropped 4; count of bases not matched to a gene: 6. This CDR3 spans 15 amino acids. This chain's CDR3 is CASSFYRDRVYGYTF. CDR3 sequence (DNA): TGTGCCAGCAGCTTTTACCGGGACAGGGTCTATGGCTACACCTTC.

V usage is TRBV11-1 and J usage is TRBJ1-1, with D uncertain. Germline loops: CDR1 SGHAT, CDR2 FQDESV (reference sequence). The CDR3 covers 12 residues. The germline V and J ends were trimmed by 2 bases and 10 bases, with 11 bases remaining between them. CDR3 sequence: CASSLPGIGAFF. CDR3 sequence (DNA): TGTGCCAGCAGCTTACCAGGAATCGGAGCTTTCTTT.

This rearrangement joins TRBV19 to TRBJ2-6, with 9 nucleotides matching TRBD2. Germline V gene lookup returns CDR1 LNHDA and CDR2 SQIVND (reference sequence). After removal of 1 base from V and 4 bases from J, the junction contained 11 bases not matched to a gene. This CDR3 contains 19 residues. CDR3 residues: CASSIVAGVSLAGANVLTF. The CDR3 nucleotides are TGTGCCAGTAGTATAGTAGCGGGAGTCTCCTTAGCAGGGGCCAACGTCCTGACTTTC.